This entry concerns a single TCR beta chain. It lacks a known antigen. No much larger clonotype is one base removed from it; base qualities were not supplied. Profiling of TCR beta VDJ combinations and CDR3 sequences used genomic DNA as the template. An Illumina HiSeq 2000 was used for TCR repertoire sequencing. In the original analysis: Repertoires were assessed using TRBV/TRBJ rearrangement plots, CDR3 size and DJ length profiles, and Simpson's diversity index. The most abundant DNA sequence in the deep sequencing data was taken as the immunodominant clone. CDR3 amino acid sequences were screened for sharing across subjects and were compared with published repertoires and the VDJdb database. TCRdb itself trimmed the public reads at Q25 with fastp, ran MiXCR and retained productive beta chains. Records with the same CDR3 protein are collapsed into one entry carrying the most frequent genes and DNA. In this record, the V and J calls reflect TCRdb's handling and not the investigators' own analysis. The sample table holds roughly 200,000 distinct CDR3 sequences, of which nearly 65% were seen once. Clones ranked in the top ten supply about two fifths of the sample.

These data are taken from a study of CD8+CD57+ T cells in acquired aplastic anemia (dated by TCRdb to the late 2010s). For context, the study as a whole: DNA extracted from sorted CD4+ and CD8+ cells had a mean of about 3.3 ug, with a range of about 0.19 to 27.4 ug. CD8+CD57+ expansion was defined as frequency above the mean frequency observed in healthy subjects.

Expansion of CD8+CD57+ cells had been shown by flow cytometry in the patients chosen for sequencing. All patients had severe acquired aplastic anemia diagnosed by International Study of Aplastic Anemia and Agranulocytosis and Camitta criteria. No therapy had been received by the patients at the time of blood sampling. TCR repertoires of sorted CD4+ and CD8+ blood T cells from severe aplastic anemia patients and healthy subjects were deep-sequenced in the study. Patients were enrolled in the USA under clinicaltrials.gov protocols 00001620, 01623167, 00001397, 00071045, 00081523 and 00961064. Ficoll-Paque density gradient centrifugation was used to isolate peripheral blood mononuclear cells. Before DNA was extracted, CD4+ and CD8+ T cells were sorted using either FACS or magnetic beads. Summary of the overall study and its limitations: Some 31 CD8+ CDR3 sequences were shared between patients and controls but appeared highly expressed in patients and within their immunodominant clones. No significant difference in CD8+ Simpson's diversity was found between patients and healthy controls (P=0.060).

Deletion took 5 bases off V and 2 bases off J, with a span of 8 bases between the germline ends. The cysteine opens and the phenylalanine closes a CDR3 of 13 amino acids. Solely the CDR3 DNA is kept, with 39 bases framed from the first base. CDR1 and CDR2 are drawn from the germline V gene: SGDLS, YYNGEE. Sequencing used sorted CD4+, CD8+, or CD8+CD57+ T cells (not recorded which) from PBMCs. The clonotype was recovered from a human donor with aplastic anemia. Recombination joined TRBV9 with TRBJ2-1, with TRBD2 perhaps the D gene, on 6 matching bases. The CDR3 region: CASSWGAYNEQFF. The nucleotide sequence reads as follows: TGTGCCAGCAGTTGGGGGGCCTACAATGAGCAGTTCTTC.